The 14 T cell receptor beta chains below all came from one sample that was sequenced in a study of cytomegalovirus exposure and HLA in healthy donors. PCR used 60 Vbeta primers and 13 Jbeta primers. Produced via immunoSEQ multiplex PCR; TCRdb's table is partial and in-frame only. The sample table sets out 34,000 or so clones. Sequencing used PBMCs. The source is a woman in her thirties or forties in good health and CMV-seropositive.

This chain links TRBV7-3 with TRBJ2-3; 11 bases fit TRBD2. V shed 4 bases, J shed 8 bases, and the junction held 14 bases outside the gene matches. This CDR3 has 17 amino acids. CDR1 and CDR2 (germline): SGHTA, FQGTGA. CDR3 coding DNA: TGTGCCAGCAGCTCGGCCGCTAGCGGGGGGCGAGGTGTTACGCAGTATTTT. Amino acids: CASSSAASGGRGVTQYF. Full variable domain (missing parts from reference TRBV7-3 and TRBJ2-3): GAGVSQTPSNKVTEKGKYVELRCDPISGHTALYWYRQSLGQGPEFLIYFQGTGAADDSGLPNDRFFAVRPEGSVSTLKIQRTERGDSAVYLCASSSAASGGRGVTQYFGPGTRLTVL.

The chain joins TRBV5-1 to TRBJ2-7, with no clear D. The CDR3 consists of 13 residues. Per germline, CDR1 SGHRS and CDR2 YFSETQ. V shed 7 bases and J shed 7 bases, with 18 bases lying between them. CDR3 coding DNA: TGCGCCAGCGGAGAGGTGACGCCTCGGGAGCAGTACTTC. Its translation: CASGEVTPREQYF. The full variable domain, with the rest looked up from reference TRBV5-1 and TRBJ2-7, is KAGVTQTPRYLIKTRGQQVTLSCSPISGHRSVSWYQQTPGQGLQFLFEYFSETQRNKGNFPGRFSGRQFSNSRSEMNVSTLELGDSALYLCASGEVTPREQYFGPGTRLTVT.

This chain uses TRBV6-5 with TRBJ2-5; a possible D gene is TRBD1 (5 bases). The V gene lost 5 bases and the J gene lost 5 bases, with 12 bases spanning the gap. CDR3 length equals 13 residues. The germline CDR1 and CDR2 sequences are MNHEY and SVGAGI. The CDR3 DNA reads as TGTGCCAGCAGTCGGGCAGGGCGGGAGACCCAGTACTTC. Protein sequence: CASSRAGRETQYF.

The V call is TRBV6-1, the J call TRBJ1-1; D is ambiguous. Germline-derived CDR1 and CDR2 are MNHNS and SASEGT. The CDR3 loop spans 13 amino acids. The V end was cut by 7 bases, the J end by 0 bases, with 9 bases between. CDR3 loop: CASKTSLNTEAFF. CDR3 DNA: TGTGCCAGCAAAACATCCCTGAACACTGAAGCTTTCTTT.

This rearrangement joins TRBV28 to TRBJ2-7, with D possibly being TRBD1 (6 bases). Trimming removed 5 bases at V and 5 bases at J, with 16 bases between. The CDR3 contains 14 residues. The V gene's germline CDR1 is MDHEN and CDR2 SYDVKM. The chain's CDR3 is CASSTTPPGDEQYF. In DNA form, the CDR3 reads TGTGCCAGCAGTACAACCCCCCCAGGGGACGAGCAGTACTTC.

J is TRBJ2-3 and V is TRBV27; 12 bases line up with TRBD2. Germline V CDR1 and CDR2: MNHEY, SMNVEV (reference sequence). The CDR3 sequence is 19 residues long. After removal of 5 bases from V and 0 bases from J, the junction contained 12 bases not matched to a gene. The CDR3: CASSDRSWTSGKSTDTQYF. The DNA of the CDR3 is TGTGCCAGCAGTGACAGGAGTTGGACTAGCGGGAAAAGCACAGATACGCAGTATTTT.

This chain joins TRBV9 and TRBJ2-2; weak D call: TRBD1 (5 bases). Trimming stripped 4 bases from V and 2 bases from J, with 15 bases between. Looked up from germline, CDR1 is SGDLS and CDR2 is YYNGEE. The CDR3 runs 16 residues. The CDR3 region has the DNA TGTGCCAGCAGCCCCCGACAGACTGGTAACACCGGGGAGCTGTTTTTT. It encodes CASSPRQTGNTGELFF.

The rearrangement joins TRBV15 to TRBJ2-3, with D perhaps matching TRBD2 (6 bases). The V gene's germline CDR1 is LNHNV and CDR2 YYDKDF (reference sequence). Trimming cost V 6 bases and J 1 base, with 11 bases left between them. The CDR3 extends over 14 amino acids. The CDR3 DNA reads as TGTGCCACCAGGGGGACTTTTGGCACAGATACGCAGTATTTT. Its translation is CATRGTFGTDTQYF. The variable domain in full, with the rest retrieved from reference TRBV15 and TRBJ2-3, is DAMVIQNPRYQVTQFGKPVTLSCSQTLNHNVMYWYQQKSSQAPKLLFHYYDKDFNNEADTPDNFQSRRPNTSFCFLDIRSPGLGDTAMYLCATRGTFGTDTQYFGPGTRLTVL.

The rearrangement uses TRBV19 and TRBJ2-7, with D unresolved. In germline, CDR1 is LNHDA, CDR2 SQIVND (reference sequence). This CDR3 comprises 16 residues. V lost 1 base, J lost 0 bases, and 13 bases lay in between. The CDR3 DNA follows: TGTGCCAGTAGTATAGCCCCGTCAGGTTCCTCCTACGAGCAGTACTTC. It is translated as CASSIAPSGSSYEQYF. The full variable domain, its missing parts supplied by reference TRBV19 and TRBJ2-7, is DGGITQSPKYLFRKEGQNVTLSCEQNLNHDAMYWYRQDPGQGLRLIYYSQIVNDFQKGDIAEGYSVSREKKESFPLTVTSAQKNPTAFYLCASSIAPSGSSYEQYFGPGTRLTVT.

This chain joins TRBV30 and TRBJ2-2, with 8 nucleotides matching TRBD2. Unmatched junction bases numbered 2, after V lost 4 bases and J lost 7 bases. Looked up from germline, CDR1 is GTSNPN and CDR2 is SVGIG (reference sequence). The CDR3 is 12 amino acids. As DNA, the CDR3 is TGTGCCTGGACCCGGGGGGGCGGGGAGCTGTTTTTT. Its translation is CAWTRGGGELFF.

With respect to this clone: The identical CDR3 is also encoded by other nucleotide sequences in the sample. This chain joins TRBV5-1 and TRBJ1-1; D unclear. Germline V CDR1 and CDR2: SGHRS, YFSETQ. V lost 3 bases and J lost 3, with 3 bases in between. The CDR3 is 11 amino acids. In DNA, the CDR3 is TGCGCCAGCAGCTCGGACACTGAAGCTTTCTTT. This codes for CASSSDTEAFF.

The CDR3 nucleotides read TGTGCCAGCTCACCACCGGGACAGGTTAATCAGCCCCAGCATTTT. Translation: CASSPPGQVNQPQHF. The V and J genes are TRBV18 and TRBJ1-5; the match to TRBD1 covers 8 bases. V lost 0 bases and J lost 4; bases outside the gene matches: 2. Germline V gene sequence: CDR1 KGHSH, CDR2 LQKENI. This CDR3 comprises 15 residues.

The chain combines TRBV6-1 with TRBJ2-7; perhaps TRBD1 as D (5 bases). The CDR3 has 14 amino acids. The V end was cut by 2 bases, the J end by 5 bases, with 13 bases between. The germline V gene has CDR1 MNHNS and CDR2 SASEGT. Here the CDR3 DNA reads TGTGCCAGCAGTGAAAGGGGCGGCAGCGACGAGCAGTACTTC. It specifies CASSERGGSDEQYF.

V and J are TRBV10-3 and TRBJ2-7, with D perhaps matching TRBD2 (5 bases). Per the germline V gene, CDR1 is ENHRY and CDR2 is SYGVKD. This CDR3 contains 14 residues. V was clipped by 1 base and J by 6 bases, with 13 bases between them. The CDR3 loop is CAISEFPEVGEQYF. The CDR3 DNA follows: TGTGCCATCAGTGAGTTTCCGGAGGTAGGCGAGCAGTACTTC.